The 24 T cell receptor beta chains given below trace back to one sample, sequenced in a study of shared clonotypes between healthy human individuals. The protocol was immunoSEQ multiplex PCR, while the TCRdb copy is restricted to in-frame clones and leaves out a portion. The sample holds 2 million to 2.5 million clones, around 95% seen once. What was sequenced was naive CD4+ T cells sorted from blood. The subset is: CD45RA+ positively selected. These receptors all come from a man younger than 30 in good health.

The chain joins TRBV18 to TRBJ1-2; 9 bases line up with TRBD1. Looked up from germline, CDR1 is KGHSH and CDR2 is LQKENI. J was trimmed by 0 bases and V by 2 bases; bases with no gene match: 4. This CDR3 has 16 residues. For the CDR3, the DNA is TGTGCCAGCTCACCAGGGGGACAGGGCACTAACTATGGCTACACCTTC. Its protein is CASSPGGQGTNYGYTF.

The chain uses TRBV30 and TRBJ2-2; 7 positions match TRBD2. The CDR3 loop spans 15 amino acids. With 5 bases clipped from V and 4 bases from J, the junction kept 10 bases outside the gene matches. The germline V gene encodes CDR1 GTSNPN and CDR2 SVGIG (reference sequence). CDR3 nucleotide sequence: TGTGCCTGGTGGGTCGGGGAGGGTAGCACCGGGGAGCTGTTTTTT. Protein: CAWWVGEGSTGELFF.

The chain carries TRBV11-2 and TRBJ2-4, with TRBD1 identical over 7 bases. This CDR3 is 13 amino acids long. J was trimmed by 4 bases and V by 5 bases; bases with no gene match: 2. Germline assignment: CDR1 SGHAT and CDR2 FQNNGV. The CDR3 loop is CASSQQGKNIQYF. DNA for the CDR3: TGTGCCAGCAGCCAACAGGGGAAAAACATTCAGTACTTC.

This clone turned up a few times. As DNA, the CDR3 is TGTGCCATTGCCGGGACAGGGAACTCACCCCTCCACTTT. This translates into CAIAGTGNSPLHF. The rearrangement links TRBV7-9 to TRBJ1-6; 9 bases are a match to TRBD1. Germline V gene data show CDR1 as SEHNR and CDR2 as FQNEAQ (reference sequence). V gave up 10 bases and J gave up 10 bases; unmatched junction bases: 8. This CDR3 has 13 amino acids.

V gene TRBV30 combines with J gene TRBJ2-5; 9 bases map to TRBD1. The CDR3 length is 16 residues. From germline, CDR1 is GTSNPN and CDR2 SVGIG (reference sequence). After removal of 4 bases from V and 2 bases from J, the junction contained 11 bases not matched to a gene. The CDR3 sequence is CAWNKPGTGLQETQYF. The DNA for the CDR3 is TGTGCCTGGAACAAGCCCGGGACAGGGCTTCAAGAGACCCAGTACTTC.

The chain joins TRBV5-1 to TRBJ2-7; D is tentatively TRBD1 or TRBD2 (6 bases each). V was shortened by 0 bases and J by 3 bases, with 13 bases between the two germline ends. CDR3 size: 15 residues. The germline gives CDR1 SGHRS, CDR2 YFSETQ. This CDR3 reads CASSLAAGDFYEQYF. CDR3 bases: TGCGCCAGCAGCTTGGCGGCAGGGGACTTCTACGAGCAGTACTTC.

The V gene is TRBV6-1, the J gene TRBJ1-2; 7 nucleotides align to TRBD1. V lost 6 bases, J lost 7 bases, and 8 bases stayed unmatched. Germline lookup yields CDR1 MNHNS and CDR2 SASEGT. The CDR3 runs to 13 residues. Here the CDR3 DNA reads TGTGCCAGCAGGACAGGGTCATTTGGTGGCTACACCTTC. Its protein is CASRTGSFGGYTF.

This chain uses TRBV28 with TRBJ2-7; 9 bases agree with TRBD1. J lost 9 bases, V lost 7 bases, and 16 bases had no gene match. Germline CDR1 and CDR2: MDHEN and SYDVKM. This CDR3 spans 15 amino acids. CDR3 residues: CASTFRDRAGRGQYF. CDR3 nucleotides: TGTGCCAGCACCTTCCGGGACAGGGCGGGAAGAGGGCAGTACTTC.

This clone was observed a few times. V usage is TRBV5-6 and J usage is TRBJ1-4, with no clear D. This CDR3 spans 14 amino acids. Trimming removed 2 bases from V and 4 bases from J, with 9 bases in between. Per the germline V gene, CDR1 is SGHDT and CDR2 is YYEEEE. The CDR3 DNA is TGTGCCAGCAGCTTCACCGGACGTAATGAAAAACTGTTTTTT. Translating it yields CASSFTGRNEKLFF.

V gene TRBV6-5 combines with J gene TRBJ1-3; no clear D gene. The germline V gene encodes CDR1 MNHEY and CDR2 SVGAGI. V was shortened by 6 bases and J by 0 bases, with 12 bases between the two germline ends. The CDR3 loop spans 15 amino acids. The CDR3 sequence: CASSPGSSSGNTIYF. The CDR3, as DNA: TGTGCCAGCAGCCCGGGGTCCAGCTCTGGAAACACCATATATTTT.

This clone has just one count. CDR3 bases: TGTGCCAGCAGCGGGGACCTGGCGGAGACCCAGTACTTC. The encoded protein is CASSGDLAETQYF. The chain carries TRBV9 and TRBJ2-5; TRBD1 or TRBD2 may be the D gene (5 bases each). V lost 3 bases, J lost 5 bases, and 11 bases lay in between. This CDR3 has 13 amino acids. Germline V gene data show CDR1 as SGDLS and CDR2 as YYNGEE. The whole variable domain, filled in from reference TRBV9 and TRBJ2-5, reads DSGVTQTPKHLITATGQRVTLRCSPRSGDLSVYWYQQSLDQGLQFLIQYYNGEERAKGNILERFSAQQFPDLHSELNLSSLELGDSALYFCASSGDLAETQYFGPGTRLLVL.

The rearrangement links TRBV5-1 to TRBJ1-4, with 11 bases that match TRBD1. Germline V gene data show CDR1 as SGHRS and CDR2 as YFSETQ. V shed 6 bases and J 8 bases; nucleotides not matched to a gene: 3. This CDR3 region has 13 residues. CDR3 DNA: TGCGCCAGCAAGAGGACAGGGGGCGAAAAACTGTTTTTT. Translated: CASKRTGGEKLFF.

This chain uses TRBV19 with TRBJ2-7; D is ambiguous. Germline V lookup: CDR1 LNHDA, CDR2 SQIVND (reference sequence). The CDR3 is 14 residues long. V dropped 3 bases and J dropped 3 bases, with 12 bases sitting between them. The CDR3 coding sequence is TGTGCCAGTAGTATGGCACTGGTGAACTACGAGCAGTACTTC. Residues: CASSMALVNYEQYF.

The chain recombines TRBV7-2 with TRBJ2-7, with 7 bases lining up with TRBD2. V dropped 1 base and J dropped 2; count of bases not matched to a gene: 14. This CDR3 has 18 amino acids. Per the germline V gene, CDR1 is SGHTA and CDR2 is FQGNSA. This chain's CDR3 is CASSLDPVPAGPPYEQYF. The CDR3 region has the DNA TGTGCCAGCAGCTTAGACCCCGTTCCAGCGGGGCCGCCCTACGAGCAGTACTTC. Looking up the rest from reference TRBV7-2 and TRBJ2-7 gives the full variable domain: GAGVSQSPSNKVTEKGKDVELRCDPISGHTALYWYRQSLGQGLEFLIYFQGNSAPDKSGLPSDRFSAERTGGSVSTLTIQRTQQEDSAVYLCASSLDPVPAGPPYEQYFGPGTRLTVT.

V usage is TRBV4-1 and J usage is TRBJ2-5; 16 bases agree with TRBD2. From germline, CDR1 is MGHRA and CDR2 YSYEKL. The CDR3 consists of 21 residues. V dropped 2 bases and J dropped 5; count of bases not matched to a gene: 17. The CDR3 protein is CASSQPLGPGLAGGPKETQYF. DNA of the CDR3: TGCGCCAGCAGCCAACCCCTAGGCCCGGGACTAGCGGGAGGGCCGAAGGAGACCCAGTACTTC.

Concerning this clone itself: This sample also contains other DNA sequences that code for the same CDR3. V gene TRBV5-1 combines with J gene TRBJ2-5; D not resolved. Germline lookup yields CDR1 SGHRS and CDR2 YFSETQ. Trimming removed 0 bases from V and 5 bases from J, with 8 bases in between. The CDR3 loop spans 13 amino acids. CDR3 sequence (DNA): TGCGCCAGCAGCTTGGGACTCACCGAGACCCAGTACTTC. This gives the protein CASSLGLTETQYF.

The CDR3 region has the DNA TGTGCCAGCTCACCACTAACAGAACTTGAAGCTTTCTTT. Translation: CASSPLTELEAFF. The chain recombines TRBV18 with TRBJ1-1, with D hard to call. The V gene's germline CDR1 is KGHSH and CDR2 LQKENI. This CDR3 contains 13 residues. V was cut by 1 base and J by 7 bases, with 10 bases left in between.

CDR3 in DNA: TGTGCCAGCAGCTCCCAGACACGGAGCGAGGATACGCAGTATTTT. This sequence encodes CASSSQTRSEDTQYF. J is TRBJ2-3 and V is TRBV5-4; D not certain. V was cut by 3 bases and J by 6 bases, with 17 bases left in between. CDR1 is SGHNT and CDR2 is YYREEE in the germline V gene (reference sequence). CDR3 length: 15 residues.

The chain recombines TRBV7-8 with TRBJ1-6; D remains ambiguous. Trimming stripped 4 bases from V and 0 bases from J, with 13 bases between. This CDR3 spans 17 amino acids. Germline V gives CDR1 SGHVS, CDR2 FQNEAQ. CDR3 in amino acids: CASSSIADSSYNSPLHF. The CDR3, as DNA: TGTGCCAGCAGCTCAATAGCGGATAGCTCCTATAATTCACCCCTCCACTTT.

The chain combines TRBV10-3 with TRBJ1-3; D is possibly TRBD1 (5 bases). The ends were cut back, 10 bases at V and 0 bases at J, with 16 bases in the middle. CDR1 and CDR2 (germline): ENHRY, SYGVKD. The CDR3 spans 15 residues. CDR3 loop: CATYWGPSSGNTIYF. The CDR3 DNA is TGTGCCACCTACTGGGGACCCAGCTCTGGAAACACCATATATTTT.

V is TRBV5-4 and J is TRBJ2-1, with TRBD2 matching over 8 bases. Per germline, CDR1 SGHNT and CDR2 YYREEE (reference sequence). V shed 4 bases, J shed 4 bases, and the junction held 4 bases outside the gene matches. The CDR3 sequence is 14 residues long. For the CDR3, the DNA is TGTGCCAGCAGCCCGGCGGGAGGATACAATGAGCAGTTCTTC. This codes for CASSPAGGYNEQFF.

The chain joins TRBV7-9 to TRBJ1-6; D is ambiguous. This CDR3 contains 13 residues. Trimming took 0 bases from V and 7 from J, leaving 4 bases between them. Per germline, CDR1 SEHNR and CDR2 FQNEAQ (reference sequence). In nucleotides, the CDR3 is TGTGCCAGCAGCTTAGCACAGAATTCACCCCTCCACTTT. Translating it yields CASSLAQNSPLHF. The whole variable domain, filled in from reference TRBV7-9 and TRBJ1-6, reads DTGVSQNPRHKITKRGQNVTFRCDPISEHNRLYWYRQTLGQGPEFLTYFQNEAQLEKSRLLSDRFSAERPKGSFSTLEIQRTEQGDSAMYLCASSLAQNSPLHFGNGTRLTVT.

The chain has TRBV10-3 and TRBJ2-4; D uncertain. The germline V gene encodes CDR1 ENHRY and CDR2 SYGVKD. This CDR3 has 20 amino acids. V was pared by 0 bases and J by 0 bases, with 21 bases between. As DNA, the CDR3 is TGTGCCATCAGTGAGTCGATAACCCCAATAGCCGGCCTAGCCAAAAACATTCAGTACTTC. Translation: CAISESITPIAGLAKNIQYF.

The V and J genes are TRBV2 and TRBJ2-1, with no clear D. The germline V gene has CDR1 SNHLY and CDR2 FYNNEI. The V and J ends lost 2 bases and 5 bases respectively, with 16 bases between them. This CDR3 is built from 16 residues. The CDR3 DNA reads TGTGCCAGCAGTGAAAGTGAGGTCTCTAACCACAATGAGCAGTTCTTC. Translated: CASSESEVSNHNEQFF.